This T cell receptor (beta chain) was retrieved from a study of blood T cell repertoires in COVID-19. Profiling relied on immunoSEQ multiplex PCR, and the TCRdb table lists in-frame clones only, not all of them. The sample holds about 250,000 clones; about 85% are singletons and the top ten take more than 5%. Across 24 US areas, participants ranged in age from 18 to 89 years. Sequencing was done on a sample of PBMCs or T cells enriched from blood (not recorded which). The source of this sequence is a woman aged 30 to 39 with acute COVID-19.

The CDR3 sequence: CASSLLYSGVYNEQFF. The CDR3 nucleotides read TGTGCCAGCAGTTTACTTTACAGCGGGGTCTACAATGAGCAGTTCTTC. The chain employs TRBV28 and TRBJ2-1, with 7 nucleotides matching TRBD2. The CDR3 extends over 16 amino acids. Looked up from germline, CDR1 is MDHEN and CDR2 is SYDVKM. V trimming: 2 bases; J trimming: 3 bases; junction bases outside the gene matches: 7.